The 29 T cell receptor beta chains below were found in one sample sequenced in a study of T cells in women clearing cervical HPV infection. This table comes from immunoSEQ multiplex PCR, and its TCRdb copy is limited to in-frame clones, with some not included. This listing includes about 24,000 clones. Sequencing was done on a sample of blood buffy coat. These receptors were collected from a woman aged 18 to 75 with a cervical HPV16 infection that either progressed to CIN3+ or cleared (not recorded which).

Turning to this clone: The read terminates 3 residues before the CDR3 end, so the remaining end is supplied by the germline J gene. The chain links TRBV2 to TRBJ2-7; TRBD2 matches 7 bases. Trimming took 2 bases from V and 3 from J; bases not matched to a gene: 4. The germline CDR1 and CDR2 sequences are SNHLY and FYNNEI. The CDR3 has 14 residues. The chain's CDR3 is CASSERSGYYEQYF. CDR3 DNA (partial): TGTGCCAGCAGTGAACGTAGCGGGTACTACGAG.

The CDR3 protein is CASTAGDVNEKLFF. The covered CDR3 bases are TGCGCCAGCACTGCCGGGGATGTTAATGAAAAG. The V and J genes are TRBV23-1 and TRBJ2-2, with D perhaps matching TRBD2 (5 bases). Read sequence stops 3 residues before the CDR3 end, and the germline J gene provides the missing end. TRBV23-1 is assigned to the ORF class and has an uncertain function. This CDR3 region has 14 residues.

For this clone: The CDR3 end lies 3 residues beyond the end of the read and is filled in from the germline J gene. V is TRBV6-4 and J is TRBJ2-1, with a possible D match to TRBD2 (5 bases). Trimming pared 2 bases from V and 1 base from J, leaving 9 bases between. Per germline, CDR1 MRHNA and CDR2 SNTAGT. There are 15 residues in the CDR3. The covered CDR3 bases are TGTGCCAGCAGTGACGGAACTAGTTCCTACAATGAG. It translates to CASSDGTSSYNE. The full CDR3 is CASSDGTSSYNEQFF.

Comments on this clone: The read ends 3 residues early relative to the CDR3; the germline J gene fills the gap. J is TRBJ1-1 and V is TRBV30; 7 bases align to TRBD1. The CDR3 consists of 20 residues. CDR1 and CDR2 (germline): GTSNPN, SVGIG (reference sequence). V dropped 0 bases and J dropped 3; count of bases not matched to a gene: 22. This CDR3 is CAWSVLIFGTGADLDTEAFF. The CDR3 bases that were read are TGTGCCTGGAGTGTACTGATTTTCGGTACAGGGGCAGATTTGGACACTGAA.

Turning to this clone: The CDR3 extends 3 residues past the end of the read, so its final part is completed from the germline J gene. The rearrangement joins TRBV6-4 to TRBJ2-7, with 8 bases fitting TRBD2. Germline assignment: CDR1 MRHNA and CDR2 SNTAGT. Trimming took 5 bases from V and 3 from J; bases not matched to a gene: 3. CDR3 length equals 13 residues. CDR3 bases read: TGTGCCAGCAGTATAACTAGCGGCTACGAG. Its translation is CASSITSGYE. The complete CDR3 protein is CASSITSGYEQYF.

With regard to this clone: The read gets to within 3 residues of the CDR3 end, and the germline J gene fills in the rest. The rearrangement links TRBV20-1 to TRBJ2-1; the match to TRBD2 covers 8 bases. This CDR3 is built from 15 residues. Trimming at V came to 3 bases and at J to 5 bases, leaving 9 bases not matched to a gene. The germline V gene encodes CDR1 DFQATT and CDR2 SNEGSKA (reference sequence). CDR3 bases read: TGCAGTGCTAGGAAGCGGGAGTCTTACAACAATGAG. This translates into CSARKRESYNNE. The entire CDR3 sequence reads CSARKRESYNNEQFF.

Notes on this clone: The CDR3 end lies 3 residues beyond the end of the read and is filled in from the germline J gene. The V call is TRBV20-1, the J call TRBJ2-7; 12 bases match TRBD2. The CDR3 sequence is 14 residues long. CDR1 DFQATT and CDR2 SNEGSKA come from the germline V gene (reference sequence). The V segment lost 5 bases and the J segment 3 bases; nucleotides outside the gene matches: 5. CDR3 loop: CSASPSGRDYEQYF. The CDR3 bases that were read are TGCAGTGCTTCCCCTAGCGGGAGGGACTACGAG.

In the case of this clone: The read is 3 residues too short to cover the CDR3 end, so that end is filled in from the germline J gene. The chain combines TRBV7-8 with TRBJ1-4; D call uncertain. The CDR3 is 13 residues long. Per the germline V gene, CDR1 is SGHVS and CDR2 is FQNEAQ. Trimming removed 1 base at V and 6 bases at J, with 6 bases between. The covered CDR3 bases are TGTGCCAGCAGCTTAGGTCCATATGAAAAA. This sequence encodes CASSLGPYEK. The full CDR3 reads CASSLGPYEKLFF. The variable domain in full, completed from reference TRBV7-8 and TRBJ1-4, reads GAGVSQSPRYKVAKRGQDVALRCDPISGHVSLFWYQQALGQGPEFLTYFQNEAQLDKSGLPSDRFFAERPEGSVSTLKIQRTQQEDSAVYLCASSLGPYEKLFFGSGTQLSVL.

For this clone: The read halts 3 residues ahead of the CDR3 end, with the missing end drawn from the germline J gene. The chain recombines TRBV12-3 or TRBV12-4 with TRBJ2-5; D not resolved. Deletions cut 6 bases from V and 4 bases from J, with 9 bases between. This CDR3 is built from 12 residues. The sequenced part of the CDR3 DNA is TGTGCCAGCAGAAGGGCCGGAGAGACC. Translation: CASRRAGET. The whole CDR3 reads CASRRAGETQYF.

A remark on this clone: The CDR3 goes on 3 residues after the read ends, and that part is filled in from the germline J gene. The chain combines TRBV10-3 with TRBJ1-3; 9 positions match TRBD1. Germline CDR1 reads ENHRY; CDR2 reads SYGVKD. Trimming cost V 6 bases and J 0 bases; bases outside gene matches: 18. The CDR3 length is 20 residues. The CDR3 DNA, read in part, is TGTGCCATCAGAAAATTTTCACCCCCCGGGACAGGGACCTCTGGAAACACC. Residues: CAIRKFSPPGTGTSGNT. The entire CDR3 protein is CAIRKFSPPGTGTSGNTIYF.

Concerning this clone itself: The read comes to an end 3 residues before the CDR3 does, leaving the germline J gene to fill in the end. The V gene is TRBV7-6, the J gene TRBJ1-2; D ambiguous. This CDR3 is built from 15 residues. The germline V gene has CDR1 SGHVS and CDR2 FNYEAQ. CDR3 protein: CASSLDPGSYNDYTF. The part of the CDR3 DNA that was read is TGTGCCAGCAGCCTAGACCCGGGGTCCTACAATGAC. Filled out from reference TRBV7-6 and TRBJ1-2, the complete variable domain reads GAGVSQSPRYKVTKRGQDVALRCDPISGHVSLYWYRQALGQGPEFLTYFNYEAQQDKSGLPNDRFSAERPEGSISTLTIQRTEQRDSAMYRCASSLDPGSYNDYTFGSGTRLTVV.

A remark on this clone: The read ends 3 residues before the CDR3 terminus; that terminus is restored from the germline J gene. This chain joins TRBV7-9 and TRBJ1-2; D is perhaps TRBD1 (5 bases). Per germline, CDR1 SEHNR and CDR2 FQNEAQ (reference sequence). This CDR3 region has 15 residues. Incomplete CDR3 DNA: TGTGCCAGCAGCTATCACGGGGGGAACTACAATGAC. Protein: CASSYHGGNYND. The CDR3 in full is CASSYHGGNYNDYTF. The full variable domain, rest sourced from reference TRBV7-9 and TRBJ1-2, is DTGVSQNPRHKITKRGQNVTFRCDPISEHNRLYWYRQTLGQGPEFLTYFQNEAQLEKSRLLSDRFSAERPKGSFSTLEIQRTEQGDSAMYLCASSYHGGNYNDYTFGSGTRLTVV.

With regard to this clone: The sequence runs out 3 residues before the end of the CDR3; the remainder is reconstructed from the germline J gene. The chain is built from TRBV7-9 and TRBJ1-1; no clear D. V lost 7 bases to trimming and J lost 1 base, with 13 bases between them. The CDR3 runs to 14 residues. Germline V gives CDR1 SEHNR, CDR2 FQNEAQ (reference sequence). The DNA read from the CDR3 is TGTGCCAGCACCCATAGTCGTAGGAACACTGAA. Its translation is CASTHSRRNTE. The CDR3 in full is CASTHSRRNTEAFF.

CDR3 amino acids: CASSLGDRGSAFF. Incomplete CDR3 DNA: TGTGCCAGCAGCTTGGGGGATCGGGGTTCA. J is TRBJ1-1 and V is TRBV5-4; D not certain. The read terminates 3 residues before the CDR3 end, so the remaining end is supplied by the germline J gene. Germline CDR1 reads SGHNT; CDR2 reads YYREEE (reference sequence). The CDR3 contains 13 residues.

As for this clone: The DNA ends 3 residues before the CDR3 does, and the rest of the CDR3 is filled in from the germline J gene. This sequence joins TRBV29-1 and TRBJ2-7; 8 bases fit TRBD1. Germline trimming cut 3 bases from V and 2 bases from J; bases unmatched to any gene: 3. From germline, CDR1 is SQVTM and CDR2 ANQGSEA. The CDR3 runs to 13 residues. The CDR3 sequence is CSVELQGAYEQYF. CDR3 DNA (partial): TGCAGCGTTGAGTTACAGGGGGCCTACGAG.

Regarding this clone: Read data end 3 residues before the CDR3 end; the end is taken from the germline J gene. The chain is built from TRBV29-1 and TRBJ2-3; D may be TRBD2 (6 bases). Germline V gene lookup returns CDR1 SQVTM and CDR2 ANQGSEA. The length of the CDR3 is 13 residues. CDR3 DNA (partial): TGCAGCGTTTACACTAGATCGGGAGAGACG. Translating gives CSVYTRSGET. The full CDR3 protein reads CSVYTRSGETQYF.

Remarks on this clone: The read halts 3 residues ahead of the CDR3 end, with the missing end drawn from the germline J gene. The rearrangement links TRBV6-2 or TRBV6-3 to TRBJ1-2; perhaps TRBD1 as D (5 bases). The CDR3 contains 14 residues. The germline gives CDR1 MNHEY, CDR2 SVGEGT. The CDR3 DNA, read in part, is TGTGCCAGCTCCCAGGGACTAGCGGGAGGGCGC. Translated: CASSQGLAGGR. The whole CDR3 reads CASSQGLAGGRYTF.

The CDR3 sequence is CASGPDTDTQYF. CDR3 DNA, as far as it was read: TGTGCCAGCGGACCGGACACAGATACC. J is TRBJ2-5 and V is TRBV7-8; possibly TRBD1 for D (5 bases). With the read ending 3 residues before the CDR3 end, the germline J gene is used to fill in that end. This CDR3 region has 12 residues. The germline gives CDR1 SGHVS, CDR2 FQNEAQ.

The covered CDR3 bases are TGCGCCAGCAGCTTGGACTCCGCCACAGATACG. As protein: CASSLDSATDT. The whole CDR3 is CASSLDSATDTQYF. The chain has TRBV5-1 and TRBJ2-3, with unresolved D. The read ends 3 residues shy of where the CDR3 ends; the end is completed using the germline J gene. The CDR3 extends over 14 amino acids. Germline V lookup: CDR1 SGHRS, CDR2 YFSETQ. V was shortened by 0 bases and J by 2 bases, with 7 bases between the two germline ends.

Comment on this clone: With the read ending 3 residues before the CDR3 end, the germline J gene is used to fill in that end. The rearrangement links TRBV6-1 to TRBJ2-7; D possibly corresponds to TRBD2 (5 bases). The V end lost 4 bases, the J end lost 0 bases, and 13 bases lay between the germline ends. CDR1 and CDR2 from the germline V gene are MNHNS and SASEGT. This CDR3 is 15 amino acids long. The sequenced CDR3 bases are TGTGCCAGCAGTGTAGCGACACGACCCTCCTACGAG. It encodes CASSVATRPSYE. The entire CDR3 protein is CASSVATRPSYEQYF.

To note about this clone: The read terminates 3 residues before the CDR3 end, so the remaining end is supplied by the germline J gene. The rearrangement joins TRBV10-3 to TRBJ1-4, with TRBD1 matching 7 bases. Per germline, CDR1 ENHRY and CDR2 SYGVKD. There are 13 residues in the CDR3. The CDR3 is CAISDSGGQQLFF. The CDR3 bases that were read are TGTGCCATCAGTGATTCAGGGGGACAGCAA.

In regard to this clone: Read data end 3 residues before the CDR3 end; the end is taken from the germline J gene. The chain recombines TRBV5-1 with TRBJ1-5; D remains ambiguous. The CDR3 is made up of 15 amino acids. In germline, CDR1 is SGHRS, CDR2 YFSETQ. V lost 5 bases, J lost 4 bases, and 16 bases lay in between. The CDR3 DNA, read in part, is TGCGCCAGCAGTCCCGAAGACTGGCCGAATCAGCCC. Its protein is CASSPEDWPNQP. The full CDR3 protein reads CASSPEDWPNQPQHF.

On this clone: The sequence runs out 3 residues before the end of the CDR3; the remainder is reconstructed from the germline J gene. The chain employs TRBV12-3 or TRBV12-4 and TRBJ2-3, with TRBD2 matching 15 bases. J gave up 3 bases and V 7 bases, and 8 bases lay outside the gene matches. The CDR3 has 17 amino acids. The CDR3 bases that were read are TGTGCCAGCACCCACGGACTAGCGGGGGGGCCTACAGATACG. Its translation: CASTHGLAGGPTDT. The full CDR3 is CASTHGLAGGPTDTQYF.

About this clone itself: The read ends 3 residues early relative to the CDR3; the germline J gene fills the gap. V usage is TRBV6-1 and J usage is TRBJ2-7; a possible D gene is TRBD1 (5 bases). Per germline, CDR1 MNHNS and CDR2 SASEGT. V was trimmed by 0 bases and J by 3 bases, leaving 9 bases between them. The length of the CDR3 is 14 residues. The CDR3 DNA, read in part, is TGTGCCAGCAGTGAAGCGGGGCAGAACTACGAG. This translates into CASSEAGQNYE. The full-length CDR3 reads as CASSEAGQNYEQYF.

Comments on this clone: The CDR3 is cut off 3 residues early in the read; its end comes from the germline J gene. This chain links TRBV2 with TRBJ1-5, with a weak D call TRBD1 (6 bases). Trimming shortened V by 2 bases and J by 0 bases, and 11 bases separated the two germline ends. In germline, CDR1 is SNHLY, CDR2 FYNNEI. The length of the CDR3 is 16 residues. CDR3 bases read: TGTGCCAGCAGTGAACTAGGGGGTTATAGCAATCAGCCC. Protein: CASSELGGYSNQP. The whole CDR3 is CASSELGGYSNQPQHF.

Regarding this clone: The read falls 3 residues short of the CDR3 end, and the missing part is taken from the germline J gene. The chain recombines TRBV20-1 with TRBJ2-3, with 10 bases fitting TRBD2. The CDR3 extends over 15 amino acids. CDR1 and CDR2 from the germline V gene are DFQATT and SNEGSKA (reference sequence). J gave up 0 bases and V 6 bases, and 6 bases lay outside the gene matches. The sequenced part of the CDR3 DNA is TGCAGTGCGCCAGCGGGGGGGGTAAGCACAGATACG. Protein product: CSAPAGGVSTDT. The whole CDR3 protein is CSAPAGGVSTDTQYF.

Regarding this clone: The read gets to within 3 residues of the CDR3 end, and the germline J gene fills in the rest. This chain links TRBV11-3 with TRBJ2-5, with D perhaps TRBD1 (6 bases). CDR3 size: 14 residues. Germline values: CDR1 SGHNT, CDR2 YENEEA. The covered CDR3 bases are TGTGCCAGCAGCTCAGGGGCCTACACAGATACC. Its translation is CASSSGAYTDT. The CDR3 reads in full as CASSSGAYTDTQYF.

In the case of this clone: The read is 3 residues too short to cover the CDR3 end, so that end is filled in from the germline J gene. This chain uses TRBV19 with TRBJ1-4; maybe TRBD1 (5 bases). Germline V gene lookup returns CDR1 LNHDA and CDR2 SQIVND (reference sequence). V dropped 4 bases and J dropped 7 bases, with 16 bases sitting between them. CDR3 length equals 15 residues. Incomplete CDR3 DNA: TGTGCCAGTAGTACCGGACATTCAGGAGGTGAAAAA. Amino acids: CASSTGHSGGEK. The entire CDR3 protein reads CASSTGHSGGEKLFF.

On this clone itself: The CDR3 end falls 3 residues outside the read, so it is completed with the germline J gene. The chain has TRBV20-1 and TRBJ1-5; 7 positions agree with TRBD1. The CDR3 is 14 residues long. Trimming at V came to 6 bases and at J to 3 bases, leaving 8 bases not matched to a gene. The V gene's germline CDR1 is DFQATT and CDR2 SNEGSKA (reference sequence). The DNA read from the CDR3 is TGCAGTGCCATAACAGGGGCCCCCAATCAGCCC. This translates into CSAITGAPNQP. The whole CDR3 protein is CSAITGAPNQPQHF.